This entry is about one T cell receptor beta chain. Its binding antigen is unknown. The record has no base qualities; no much larger clone is one base away. From the germline V gene, CDR1 is SGHTA and CDR2 is FQGNSA. Including the terminal cysteine and phenylalanine, the CDR3 comprises 14 residues. Left in the record is the CDR3 DNA by itself, 42 bases read in frame from the first base. V is cut by 4 bases and J by 5 bases, and the space between the germline ends is 14 bases. The data were obtained in a study of T-cell memory formation after mild COVID-19 (dated by TCRdb to about 2021). The study in broad terms: Most TCR sequence clusters were specific to one of the two donors. Two young, previously healthy adult volunteers made up the cohort, one male and one female. Longitudinal TCRalpha and TCRbeta repertoire sequencing tracked T-cell clones expanding and contracting after mild COVID-19 in a couple of donors.

Ficoll-Paque density gradient centrifugation was used to isolate PBMCs. This sample was sequenced with an Illumina NovaSeq 6000. TCRalpha and TCRbeta cDNA libraries were constructed by 5'RACE with constant-segment primers, with sample barcodes and unique molecular identifiers being introduced. Trizol reagent was used to extract RNA from every sample. Libraries were amplified in two PCR steps, with a second sample barcode and Illumina TruSeq adapters added in the second step. The libraries were sequenced on an Illumina NovaSeq using 2 x 150 bp paired-end reads. In the source study's methods: Reads were demultiplexed and collapsed into UMI-guided consensus sequences with migec v1.2.7. With mixcr v2.1.11, UMI consensuses were aligned to TRA and TRB V and J templates and assembled into clonotypes. Expanded or contracted clonotypes were those called significant by both edgeR and NoisET, with noise models trained on biological replicates. For edgeR calls, the cutoffs were a false discovery rate-adjusted p below 0.01 and a log2 fold-change threshold of 1. As an exploratory analysis of dynamics, max-normalized trajectories of the 1000 most abundant clonotypes were examined with PCA combined with hierarchical clustering. The CD4 or CD8 phenotype of responding clones was assigned using the separately sequenced CD4+ and CD8+ repertoires. TCRdb redid the processing of the public reads, applying fastp at Q25 and MiXCR, and retained in-frame beta chains. Every distinct CDR3 protein forms one entry, paired with its most common genes and DNA. What appears here as the V and J calls and clone size reflects TCRdb's work, not the paper's. The sample profile shows hundreds of thousands of distinct CDR3 sequences; roughly 15% of them were found once. Jointly, the top ten make up 20% to 25% of the sample.

The paper as a whole reports these results and caveats: Contracting CD4+ clones were found mainly in CM and EM memory subsets, while CD8+ clones were enriched in EMRA. Clones that contracted from day 15 to 85 showed balanced CD4/CD8 phenotypes, whereas a second wave of clones that expanded from day 15 to 37 leaned towards CD4+. SARS-CoV-2 specificity was not confirmed for the second-wave clones peaking on day 37. The study included only a couple of mild cases, and larger cohorts that include severe cases with pre-infection samples were judged to be necessary. Some responding clones were detected in pre-infection memory, which suggested that pre-existing cross-reactive memory T cells had joined the SARS-CoV-2 response.

The chain is assembled from TRBV7-2 and TRBJ2-5; the D gene could be TRBD1 or TRBD2, each one agreeing over 5 bases. The sample was PBMCs or a T cell subset sorted from them (not recorded which). This TCR was recovered from a man between 18 and 35 years old who had mild COVID-19 (a few samples of this study predate the infection). The sample titles of this study are shuffled in the database, so cell type and time point are left out; the donor was told from shared clones. The CDR3 region reads CASSSEVGAETQYF. Read as DNA, the sequence is TGTGCCAGCAGCTCGGAAGTCGGGGCCGAGACCCAGTACTTC.